A single T cell receptor (beta chain) is shown here with its context. The data derive from a study of blood T cell repertoires in COVID-19. Overall study context: From the United States, Italy and Spain came samples of acute and convalescent COVID-19. The cDNA or gDNA used as material had been derived from T cells, B-cell-depleted T cells, or PBMCs.

Per the study methods: The authors estimated nucleated cell counts from reference gene primer amplification. Assay: immunoSEQ multiplex PCR; the TCRdb copy retains only in-frame clones and omits some. V, J and clone size derive from that table, while D and trimming were established from the DNA sequence. The table has about 140,000 clones, 65% to 85% seen once. The CDR3 is 14 residues long. Trimming cost V 0 bases and J 7 bases, with 11 bases left between them. Germline CDR1 reads SGHKS; CDR2 reads YYEKEE (reference sequence). Sample: peripheral blood. The gene calls are TRBV5-5 and TRBJ1-5; perhaps TRBD1 as D (6 bases). This TCR was sampled from a woman aged 60-75 years with acute or convalescent COVID-19. In DNA form, the CDR3 reads TGTGCCAGCAGCTTGGTTGCTGGGGGCCAGCCCCAGCATTTT. Encoded protein: CASSLVAGGQPQHF.